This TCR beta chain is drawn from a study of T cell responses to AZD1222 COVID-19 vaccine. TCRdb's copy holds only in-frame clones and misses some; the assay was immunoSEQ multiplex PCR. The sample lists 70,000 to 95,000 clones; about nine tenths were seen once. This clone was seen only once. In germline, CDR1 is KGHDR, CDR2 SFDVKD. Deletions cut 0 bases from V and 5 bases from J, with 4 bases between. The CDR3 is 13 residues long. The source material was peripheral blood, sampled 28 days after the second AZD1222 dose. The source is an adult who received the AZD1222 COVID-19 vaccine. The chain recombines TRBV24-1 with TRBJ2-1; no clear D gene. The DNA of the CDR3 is TGTGCCACCAGTGATTTGTTGGACAATGAGCAGTTCTTC. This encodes CATSDLLDNEQFF.